This T cell receptor (beta chain) was recovered during a study of shared clonotypes between healthy human individuals. Note on this clone: Its cognate antigen is unknown.

Terminally differentiated effector memory CD45RA+ cells were excluded by CCR7 positive selection of CD45RO-negative cells. All of the donors resided in Nashville, Tennessee, and each was a Caucasian adult. Study findings and constraints: Generation probabilities of non-shared clonotypes were lower (relative to those shared by all four donors). Incomplete sequencing of sorted subsets was indicated by rarefaction despite large depth. Shared across several donors were 5% to 6% of the naive CD4 clonotypes.

Data came from immunoSEQ multiplex PCR; TCRdb stores just in-frame clones and leaves some out. The table has about 2 million clones, about 94% seen once. The ends lost 5 bases at V and 6 bases at J; junction bases unmatched: 7. The CDR3 length is 13 residues. From germline, CDR1 is SGHVS and CDR2 FNYEAQ. The chain couples TRBV7-6 to TRBJ2-7; 7 bases map to TRBD1. Sequencing used naive CD8+ T cells sorted from blood. This sequence originates from a man aged 18 to 30 in good health. The DNA of the CDR3 is TGTGCCAGCAGCCTTACAGGGGTGGCCGAGCAGTACTTC. Protein product: CASSLTGVAEQYF. The full variable domain, its missing parts supplied by reference TRBV7-6 and TRBJ2-7, is GAGVSQSPRYKVTKRGQDVALRCDPISGHVSLYWYRQALGQGPEFLTYFNYEAQQDKSGLPNDRFSAERPEGSISTLTIQRTEQRDSAMYRCASSLTGVAEQYFGPGTRLTVT.